Following are 12 T cell receptor beta chains from one sample sequenced in a study of blood T cell repertoires in COVID-19. Sequencing was performed with immunoSEQ multiplex PCR; in TCRdb, only in-frame clones are kept and a portion is missing. The table records roughly 70,000 clones, roughly 80% of them present only once. The sample taken for sequencing was peripheral blood. These receptors were obtained from a man between 65 and 79 years old who had recovered from COVID-19.

The chain joins TRBV19 to TRBJ1-6; D might be TRBD1 (5 bases). The CDR3 has 17 amino acids. Trimming left V 4 bases short and J 8 bases short, with 21 bases between. Germline V gene lookup returns CDR1 LNHDA and CDR2 SQIVND (reference sequence). This CDR3 reads CASSTNSPTASYSPLHF. The CDR3 DNA sequence: TGTGCCAGTAGTACCAACTCCCCGACAGCCTCCTATTCACCCCTCCACTTT.

V usage is TRBV6-6 and J usage is TRBJ1-1; D remains unclear. The germline V gene has CDR1 MNHNY and CDR2 SVGAGI (reference sequence). CDR3 length equals 12 residues. V lost 0 bases and J 5 bases, leaving 4 bases between the germline ends. The CDR3 is CASSYSSTEAFF. The CDR3 nucleotides are TGTGCCAGCAGTTACTCGAGTACTGAAGCTTTCTTT.

The genes are TRBV6-5 and TRBJ1-4; tentatively, D is TRBD1 (5 bases). The germline V gene has CDR1 MNHEY and CDR2 SVGAGI. There are 15 residues in the CDR3. Deletions cut 8 bases from V and 5 bases from J, with 18 bases between. The CDR3 bases are TGTGCCAGCGGCCTGGGGGGGTCCAGGAATGAAAAACTGTTTTTT. It yields the protein CASGLGGSRNEKLFF.

The chain has TRBV30 and TRBJ2-1, with D perhaps TRBD1 (6 bases). This CDR3 is built from 14 residues. V was clipped by 5 bases and J by 7 bases, with 18 bases between them. Germline CDR1 GTSNPN, CDR2 SVGIG (reference sequence). CDR3 bases: TGTGCCTGGGGAGGCAAGGCAAGGGGGAATGAGCAGTTCTTC. Protein sequence: CAWGGKARGNEQFF.

The gene calls are TRBV28 and TRBJ1-3; 8 nucleotides line up with TRBD1. CDR1 is MDHEN, CDR2 SYDVKM, per germline. V lost 6 bases to trimming and J lost 10 bases; unmatched junction nucleotides: 11. CDR3 size: 14 residues. The CDR3 sequence: CASSESGGGFTIYF. In DNA form, the CDR3 reads TGTGCCAGCAGCGAGTCAGGGGGCGGGTTTACCATATATTTT.

This chain links TRBV7-2 with TRBJ2-5; D is possibly TRBD1 (7 bases). V lost 6 bases to trimming and J lost 1 base, with 12 bases between them. This CDR3 is built from 14 residues. CDR1 SGHTA and CDR2 FQGNSA come from the germline V gene. The CDR3 here is CASSFQGGQETQYF. CDR3 DNA sequence: TGTGCCAGCAGTTTTCAGGGGGGCCAAGAGACCCAGTACTTC.

This chain connects TRBV30 to TRBJ1-2, with TRBD1 matching over 8 bases. J was trimmed by 4 bases and V by 5 bases; bases with no gene match: 12. There are 15 residues in the CDR3. Germline assignment: CDR1 GTSNPN and CDR2 SVGIG (reference sequence). The DNA for the CDR3 is TGTGCCTGGGTGGGAAGGGACAGGCTAATCTATGGCTACACCTTC. Translation: CAWVGRDRLIYGYTF.

The J gene is TRBJ1-1, the V gene TRBV5-1; a weak D match, TRBD1 (6 bases). There are 16 residues in the CDR3. V shed 0 bases and J shed 1 base, with 13 bases lying between them. Germline-derived CDR1 and CDR2 are SGHRS and YFSETQ. This chain's CDR3 is CASSLDQGPQNTEAFF. CDR3 nucleotides: TGCGCCAGCAGCTTGGATCAGGGGCCTCAGAACACTGAAGCTTTCTTT.

The chain carries TRBV11-3 and TRBJ2-2, with 13 bases that match TRBD2. With 3 bases clipped from V and 6 bases from J, the junction kept 7 bases outside the gene matches. The CDR3 spans 17 residues. The V gene's germline CDR1 is SGHNT and CDR2 YENEEA. CDR3 sequence reads: CASSFRTSGGRAGELFF. For the CDR3, the DNA is TGTGCCAGCAGCTTCCGGACTAGCGGGGGAAGAGCCGGGGAGCTGTTTTTT.

The table lists this clone with a few counts. The chain links TRBV29-1 to TRBJ1-2, with 8 bases lining up with TRBD1. Germline V gives CDR1 SQVTM, CDR2 ANQGSEA. This CDR3 spans 14 amino acids. The V gene end was trimmed by 1 base and the J gene end by 7 bases; junction bases not matched to a gene: 8. CDR3 DNA sequence: TGCAGCGTTGAAGTTGGACAGGGTTTGAGTGGCTACACCTTC. Residues: CSVEVGQGLSGYTF.

The V gene is TRBV28, the J gene TRBJ2-5; 8 positions match TRBD1. Germline V gives CDR1 MDHEN, CDR2 SYDVKM. Germline trimming cut 7 bases from V and 5 bases from J; bases unmatched to any gene: 6. This CDR3 comprises 13 residues. Written as DNA, the CDR3 is TGTGCCAGCAAGAAACAGGGGGTGGAGACCCAGTACTTC. The encoded protein is CASKKQGVETQYF. Supplemented by reference TRBV28 and TRBJ2-5, the full variable domain reads DVKVTQSSRYLVKRTGEKVFLECVQDMDHENMFWYRQDPGLGLRLIYFSYDVKMKEKGDIPEGYSVSREKKERFSLILESASTNQTSMYLCASKKQGVETQYFGPGTRLLVL.

The J gene is TRBJ2-7, the V gene TRBV5-1, with a tentative D call TRBD2 (6 bases). The CDR3 contains 15 residues. Trimming pared 4 bases from V and 0 bases from J, leaving 14 bases between. CDR1 and CDR2 from the germline V gene are SGHRS and YFSETQ. The CDR3 spells CASSPDVGLSYEQYF. The CDR3 DNA is TGCGCCAGCAGCCCGGATGTGGGACTCTCCTACGAGCAGTACTTC. Full variable domain (outside the CDR3, taken from reference TRBV5-1 and TRBJ2-7): KAGVTQTPRYLIKTRGQQVTLSCSPISGHRSVSWYQQTPGQGLQFLFEYFSETQRNKGNFPGRFSGRQFSNSRSEMNVSTLELGDSALYLCASSPDVGLSYEQYFGPGTRLTVT.